Presented here are 3 T cell receptor beta chains from one specimen sequenced in a study of blood T cell repertoires in COVID-19. TCRdb's table, derived via immunoSEQ multiplex PCR, lists solely in-frame clones and lacks some. The sample shows about 200,000 clones, about 80% of them seen only once. Source material: PBMCs or T cells enriched from blood (not recorded which). All receptors derive from a woman aged 50 to 60 who had been exposed to COVID-19.

The CDR3 sequence: CASSKSGATDTQYF. CDR3 DNA: TGTGCCAGCAGCAAGAGCGGGGCCACAGATACGCAGTATTTT. The chain uses TRBV7-2 and TRBJ2-3; 7 nucleotides line up with TRBD2. The CDR3 sequence is 14 residues long. Per the germline V gene, CDR1 is SGHTA and CDR2 is FQGNSA. J was trimmed by 2 bases and V by 5 bases; bases with no gene match: 4.

The chain employs TRBV7-2 and TRBJ1-2; maybe TRBD1 (6 bases). CDR3 length equals 15 residues. Looked up from germline, CDR1 is SGHTA and CDR2 is FQGNSA. The ends were cut back, 5 bases at V and 3 bases at J, with 16 bases in the middle. The CDR3 DNA reads as TGTGCCAGCAGCCTACACAGGGTCTGGTACTATGGCTACACCTTC. This encodes CASSLHRVWYYGYTF.

The rearrangement links TRBV19 to TRBJ1-5; possible D gene TRBD1, 6 bases. Trimming took 1 base from V and 9 from J, leaving 16 bases between them. The germline gives CDR1 LNHDA, CDR2 SQIVND (reference sequence). The CDR3 spans 15 residues. The CDR3 coding sequence is TGTGCCAGTAGTATAGGACAAGGGGGGGCTCTGCCCCAGCATTTT. Translation: CASSIGQGGALPQHF.